This T cell receptor beta chain stems from a study of shared clonotypes between healthy human individuals. General observations from the study: The researchers took only blood, and tissue repertoires probably look different. Relative to clonotypes present in all four donors, those not shared had lower generation probabilities.

The CDR3 consists of 16 residues. Looked up from germline, CDR1 is MDHEN and CDR2 is SYDVKM. Trimming took off 2 bases at V and 13 bases at J, with 21 bases between the two ends. At the deep level, the assay was run. In the original workflow: Quality scores were absent from the junction-only immunoSEQ sequences, so filtering differed. Some clones are missing from TCRdb's copy, which holds only in-frame ones; the method was immunoSEQ multiplex PCR. That table supplies the V and J calls and clone size; D and trimming were determined from the DNA. The sample lists some 2,100,000 clones; approximately 96% were seen once. As to this clone: Its antigen remains unknown.

The source is a man aged 18 to 30 in good health. The chain recombines TRBV28 with TRBJ1-6; D is undetermined. Sequencing was done on a sample of naive CD4+ T cells sorted from blood. Subset noted: CD45RA+ positively selected. In DNA form, the CDR3 reads TGTGCCAGCAGTTTAGTAGGGCGTACGGACTCCGAGCCCCTCCACTTT. It codes for CASSLVGRTDSEPLHF. Full variable domain (remainder filled in from reference TRBV28 and TRBJ1-6): DVKVTQSSRYLVKRTGEKVFLECVQDMDHENMFWYRQDPGLGLRLIYFSYDVKMKEKGDIPEGYSVSREKKERFSLILESASTNQTSMYLCASSLVGRTDSEPLHFGNGTRLTVT.